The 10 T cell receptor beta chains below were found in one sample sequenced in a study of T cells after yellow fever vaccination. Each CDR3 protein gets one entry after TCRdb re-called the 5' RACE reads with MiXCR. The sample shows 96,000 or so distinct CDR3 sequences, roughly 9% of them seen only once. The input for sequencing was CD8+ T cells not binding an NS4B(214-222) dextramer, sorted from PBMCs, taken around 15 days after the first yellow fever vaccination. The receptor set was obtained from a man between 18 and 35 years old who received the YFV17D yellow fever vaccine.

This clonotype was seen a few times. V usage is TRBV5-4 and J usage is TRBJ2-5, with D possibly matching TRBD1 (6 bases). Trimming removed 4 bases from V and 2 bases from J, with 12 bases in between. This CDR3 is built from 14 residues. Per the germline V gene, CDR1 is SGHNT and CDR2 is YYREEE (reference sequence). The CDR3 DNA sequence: TGTGCCAGCAGCGTCAAAGGGGGACAAGAGACCCAGTACTTC. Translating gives CASSVKGGQETQYF.

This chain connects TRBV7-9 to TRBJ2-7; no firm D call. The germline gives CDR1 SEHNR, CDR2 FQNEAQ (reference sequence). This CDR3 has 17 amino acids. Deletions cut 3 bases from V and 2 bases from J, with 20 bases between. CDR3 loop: CASSLPQSWNRPYEQYF. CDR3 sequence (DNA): TGTGCCAGCAGCTTGCCCCAGTCCTGGAACCGCCCCTACGAGCAGTACTTC.

CDR3 sequence reads: CASLTGIYGYTF. The CDR3 region has the DNA TGTGCCAGCCTAACGGGCATCTATGGCTACACCTTC. The J gene is TRBJ1-2, the V gene TRBV7-2; D remains ambiguous. Germline values: CDR1 SGHTA, CDR2 FQGNSA. This CDR3 has 12 amino acids. V dropped 8 bases and J dropped 4 bases, with 11 bases sitting between them.

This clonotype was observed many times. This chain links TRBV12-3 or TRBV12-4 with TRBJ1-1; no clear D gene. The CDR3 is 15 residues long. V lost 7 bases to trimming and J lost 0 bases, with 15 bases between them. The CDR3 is CASNLGYSLNTEAFF. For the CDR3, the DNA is TGTGCCAGCAACTTAGGGTACAGTCTGAACACTGAAGCTTTCTTT.

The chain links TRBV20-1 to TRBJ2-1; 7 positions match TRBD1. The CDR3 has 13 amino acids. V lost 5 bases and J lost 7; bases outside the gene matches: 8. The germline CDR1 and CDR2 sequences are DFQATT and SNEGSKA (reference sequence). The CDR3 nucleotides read TGCAGTGCTTACCGAGGGGGCCGAAATGAGCAGTTCTTC. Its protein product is CSAYRGGRNEQFF.

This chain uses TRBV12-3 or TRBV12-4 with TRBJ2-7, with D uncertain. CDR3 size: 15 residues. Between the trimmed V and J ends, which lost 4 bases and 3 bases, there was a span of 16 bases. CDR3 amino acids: CASSSSRVRDYEQYV. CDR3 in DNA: TGTGCCAGCAGTTCTAGTAGGGTCAGAGACTACGAGCAGTACGTC.

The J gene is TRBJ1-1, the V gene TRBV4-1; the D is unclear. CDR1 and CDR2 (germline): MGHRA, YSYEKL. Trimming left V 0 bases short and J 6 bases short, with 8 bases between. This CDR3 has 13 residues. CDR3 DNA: TGCGCCAGCAGCCAAGATTTAAGTCCTGAAGCTTTCTTT. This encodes CASSQDLSPEAFF.

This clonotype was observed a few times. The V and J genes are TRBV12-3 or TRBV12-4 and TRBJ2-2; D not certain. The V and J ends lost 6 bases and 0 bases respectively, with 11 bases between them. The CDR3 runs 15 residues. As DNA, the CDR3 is TGTGCCAGCAGCCTCGGTGAGACGAACACCGGGGAGCTGTTTTTT. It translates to CASSLGETNTGELFF.

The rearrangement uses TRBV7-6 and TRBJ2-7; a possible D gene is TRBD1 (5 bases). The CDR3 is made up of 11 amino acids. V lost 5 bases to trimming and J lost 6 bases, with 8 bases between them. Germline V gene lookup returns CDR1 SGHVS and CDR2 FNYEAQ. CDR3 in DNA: TGTGCCAGCAGCGCAGGGTTCGAGCAGTACTTC. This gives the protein CASSAGFEQYF.

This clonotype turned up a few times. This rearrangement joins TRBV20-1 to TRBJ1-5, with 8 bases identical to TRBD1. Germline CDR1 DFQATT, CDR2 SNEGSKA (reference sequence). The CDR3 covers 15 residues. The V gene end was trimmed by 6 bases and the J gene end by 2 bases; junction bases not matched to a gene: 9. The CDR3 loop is CSALEGQGGNQPQHF. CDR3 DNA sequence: TGCAGTGCCCTTGAAGGACAGGGCGGCAATCAGCCCCAGCATTTT.